The rows below give T cell receptor beta chains drawn from one sample of a study of T cell responses to AZD1222 COVID-19 vaccine. Produced via immunoSEQ multiplex PCR; TCRdb's table is partial and in-frame only. The sample contains more than 50,000 clones, roughly 90% of which appear only once. The material sequenced was peripheral blood, taken on day 0 of AZD1222 vaccination. The origin of the receptors is an adult in good health. Each CDR3 is given with its conserved first and last residue. A D gene is named only where the DNA matches it firmly. Rows give clone size only sometimes, using once, few, many, or a class for an expanded clone.

TRBV30	.	TRBJ1-6	TRBD1	TGTGCCTCGGAGGGGACAGGAAATTCACCCCTCCACTTT	CASEGTGNSPLHF
TRBV5-1	.	TRBJ1-1	.	TGCGCCAGCAGCAGAGAACAGGGAGGTCGGTTGGCTTTCTTT	CASSREQGGRLAFF
TRBV6-2/TRBV6-3	.	TRBJ1-2	.	TGTGCCAGCAGCCACGGGTTGGTGGTCTATGGCTACACCTTC	CASSHGLVVYGYTF
TRBV5-4	.	TRBJ1-2	TRBD1	TGTGCCAGCAGCTTCCCGGGACAGGGCGTCTATGGCTACACCTTC	CASSFPGQGVYGYTF
TRBV24-1	few	TRBJ1-5	.	TGTGCCACCAGTGCAGCCGGGGTGAATAGCAATCAGCCCCAGCATTTT	CATSAAGVNSNQPQHF
TRBV3-1/TRBV3-2	once	TRBJ1-2	.	TGTGCCAGCAGCCAAGCGGTTGGTCCCTACACCTTC	CASSQAVGPYTF
TRBV3-1/TRBV3-2	.	TRBJ2-5	TRBD2	TGTGCCAGCAGCCAAGATCTTTCCCGGGAGGGCCAAGAGACCCAGTACTTC	CASSQDLSREGQETQYF
TRBV5-4	.	TRBJ2-2	TRBD2	TGTGCCAGCAGCAAGGGACTAGCCGGTCTTTCAAACACCGGGGAGCTGTTTTTT	CASSKGLAGLSNTGELFF
TRBV6-1	medium-sized	TRBJ2-2	.	TGTGCCAGCAGTGAGGGGGACACCGGGGAGCTGTTTTTT	CASSEGDTGELFF
TRBV23-1	.	TRBJ1-5	TRBD1	TGCGCCAGCAGTACAGGGGGCAATCAGCCCCAGCATTTT	CASSTGGNQPQHF
TRBV7-8	.	TRBJ2-7	.	TGTGCCAGTGCGGGCCGCCGCTCCTACGAGCAGTACTTC	CASAGRRSYEQYF
TRBV5-8	.	TRBJ1-5	TRBD1	TGTGCCAGCGCCAGGGGGGATCAGCCCCAGCATTTT	CASARGDQPQHF
TRBV2	.	TRBJ1-2	TRBD1	TGTGCCAGCAGTGAAGCTGGACAGGGCTATGGCTACACCTTC	CASSEAGQGYGYTF
TRBV6-4	.	TRBJ2-6	TRBD1	TGTGCCAGCAGCGGCCTAATGTTCGACAGGGTCTCTGGGGCCAACGTCCTGACTTTC	CASSGLMFDRVSGANVLTF
TRBV18	once	TRBJ2-1	TRBD2	TGTGCCAGCTCACCACCTCTAGCGGGAGAGGGCAATGAGCAGTTCTTC	CASSPPLAGEGNEQFF